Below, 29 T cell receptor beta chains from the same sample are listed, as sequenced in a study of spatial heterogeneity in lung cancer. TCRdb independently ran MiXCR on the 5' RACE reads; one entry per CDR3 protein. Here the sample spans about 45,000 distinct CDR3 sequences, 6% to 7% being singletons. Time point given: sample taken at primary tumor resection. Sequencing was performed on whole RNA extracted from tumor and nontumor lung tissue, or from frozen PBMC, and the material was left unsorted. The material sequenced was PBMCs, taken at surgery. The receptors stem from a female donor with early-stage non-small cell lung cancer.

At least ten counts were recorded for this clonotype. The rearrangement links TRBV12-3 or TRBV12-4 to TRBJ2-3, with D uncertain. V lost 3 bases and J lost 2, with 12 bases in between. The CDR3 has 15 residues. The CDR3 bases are TGTGCCAGCAGTTTGTCGGCGCCCATCACAGATACGCAGTATTTT. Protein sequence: CASSLSAPITDTQYF.

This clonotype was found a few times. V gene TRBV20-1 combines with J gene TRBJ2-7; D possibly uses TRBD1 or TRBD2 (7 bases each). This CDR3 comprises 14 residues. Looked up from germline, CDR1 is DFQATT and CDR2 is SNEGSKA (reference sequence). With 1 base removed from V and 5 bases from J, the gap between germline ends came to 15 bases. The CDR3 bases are TGCAGTGCTAGAGTAGGGCAGGGGGGGAACGAGCAGTACTTC. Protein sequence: CSARVGQGGNEQYF.

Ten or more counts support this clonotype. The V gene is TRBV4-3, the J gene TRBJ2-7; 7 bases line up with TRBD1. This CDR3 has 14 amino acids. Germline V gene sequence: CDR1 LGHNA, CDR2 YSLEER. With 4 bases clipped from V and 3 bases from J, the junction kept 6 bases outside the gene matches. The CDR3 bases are TGCGCCAGCAGCCCGGGACAGTACCTCTACGAGCAGTACTTC. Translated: CASSPGQYLYEQYF.

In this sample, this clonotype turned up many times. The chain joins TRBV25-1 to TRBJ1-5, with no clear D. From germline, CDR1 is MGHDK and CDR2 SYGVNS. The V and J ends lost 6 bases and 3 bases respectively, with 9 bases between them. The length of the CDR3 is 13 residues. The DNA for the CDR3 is TGTGCCAGCAGCTCTTCAGTCAATCAGCCCCAGCATTTT. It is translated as CASSSSVNQPQHF.

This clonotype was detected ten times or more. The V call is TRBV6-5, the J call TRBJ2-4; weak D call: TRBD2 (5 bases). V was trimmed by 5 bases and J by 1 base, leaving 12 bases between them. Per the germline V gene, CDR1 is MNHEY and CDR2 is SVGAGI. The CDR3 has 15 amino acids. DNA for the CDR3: TGTGCCAGCAGTCGGGATTCCGTCGCCAAAAACATTCAGTACTTC. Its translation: CASSRDSVAKNIQYF.

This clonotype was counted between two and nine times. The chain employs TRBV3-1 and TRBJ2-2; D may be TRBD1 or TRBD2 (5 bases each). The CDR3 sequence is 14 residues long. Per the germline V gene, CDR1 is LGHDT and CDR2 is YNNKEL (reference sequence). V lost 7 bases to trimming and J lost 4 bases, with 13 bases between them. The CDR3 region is CASTPAGSTGELFF. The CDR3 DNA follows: TGTGCCAGCACACCGGCAGGGAGCACCGGGGAGCTGTTTTTT.

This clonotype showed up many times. CDR3 residues: CASRQELAGVTYEQYF. The DNA of the CDR3 is TGTGCCAGCAGACAAGAACTAGCGGGGGTAACCTACGAGCAGTACTTC. The rearrangement uses TRBV27 and TRBJ2-7, with 11 bases lining up with TRBD2. Germline CDR1 is MNHEY and CDR2 is SMNVEV (reference sequence). CDR3 length equals 16 residues. Trimming removed 6 bases from V and 2 bases from J; junction bases left unmatched: 9.

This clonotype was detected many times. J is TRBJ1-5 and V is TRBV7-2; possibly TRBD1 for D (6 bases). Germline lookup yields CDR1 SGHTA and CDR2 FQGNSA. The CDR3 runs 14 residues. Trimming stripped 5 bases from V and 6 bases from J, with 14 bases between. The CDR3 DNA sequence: TGTGCCAGCAGCCATAATCGGGGGGCTCAGCCCCAGCATTTT. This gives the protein CASSHNRGAQPQHF. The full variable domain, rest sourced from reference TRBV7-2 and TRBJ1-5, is GAGVSQSPSNKVTEKGKDVELRCDPISGHTALYWYRQSLGQGLEFLIYFQGNSAPDKSGLPSDRFSAERTGGSVSTLTIQRTQQEDSAVYLCASSHNRGAQPQHFGDGTRLSIL.

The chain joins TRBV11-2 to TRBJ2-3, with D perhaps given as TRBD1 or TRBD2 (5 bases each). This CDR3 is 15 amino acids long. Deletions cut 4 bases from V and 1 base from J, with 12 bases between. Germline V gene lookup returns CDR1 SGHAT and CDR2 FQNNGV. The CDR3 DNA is TGTGCCAGCAGCTCCCAGCGAGGGGGCACAGATACGCAGTATTTT. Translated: CASSSQRGGTDTQYF.

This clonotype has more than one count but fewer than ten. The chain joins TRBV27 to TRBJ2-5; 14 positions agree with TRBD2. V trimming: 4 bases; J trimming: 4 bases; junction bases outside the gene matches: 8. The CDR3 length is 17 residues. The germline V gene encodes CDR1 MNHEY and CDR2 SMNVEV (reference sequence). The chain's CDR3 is CASSSNLGTSGGETQYF. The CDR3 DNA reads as TGTGCCAGCAGTTCGAATCTCGGGACTAGCGGGGGAGAGACCCAGTACTTC.

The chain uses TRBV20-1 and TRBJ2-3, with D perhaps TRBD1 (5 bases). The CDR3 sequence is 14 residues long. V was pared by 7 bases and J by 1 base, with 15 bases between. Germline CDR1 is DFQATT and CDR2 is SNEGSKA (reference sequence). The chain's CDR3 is CSVLGEEGTDTQYF. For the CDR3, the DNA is TGCAGTGTGTTAGGGGAAGAGGGCACAGATACGCAGTATTTT.

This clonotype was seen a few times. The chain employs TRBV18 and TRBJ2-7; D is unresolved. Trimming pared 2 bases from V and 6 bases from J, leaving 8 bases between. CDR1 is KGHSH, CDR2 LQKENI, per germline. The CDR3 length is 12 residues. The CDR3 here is CASSPGDFEQYF. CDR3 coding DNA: TGTGCCAGCTCACCAGGGGATTTCGAGCAGTACTTC.

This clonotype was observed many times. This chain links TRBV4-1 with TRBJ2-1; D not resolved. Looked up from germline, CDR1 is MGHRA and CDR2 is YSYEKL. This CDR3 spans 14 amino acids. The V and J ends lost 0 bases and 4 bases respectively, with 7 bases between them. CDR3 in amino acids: CASSQDRPYNEQFF. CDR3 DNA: TGCGCCAGCAGCCAAGATCGGCCTTACAATGAGCAGTTCTTC.

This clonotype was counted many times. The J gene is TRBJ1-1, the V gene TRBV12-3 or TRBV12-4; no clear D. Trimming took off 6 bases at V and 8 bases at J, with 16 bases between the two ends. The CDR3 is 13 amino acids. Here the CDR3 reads CASSRGRTLEAFF. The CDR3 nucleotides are TGTGCCAGCAGCCGAGGGAGGACTCTAGAAGCTTTCTTT.

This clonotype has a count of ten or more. This CDR3 reads CSAPPSRDTEAFF. The CDR3, as DNA: TGCAGTGCCCCCCCTTCTAGGGACACTGAAGCTTTCTTT. The V and J genes are TRBV20-1 and TRBJ1-1; unclear D gene. V was trimmed by 6 bases and J by 3 bases, leaving 14 bases between them. The CDR3 covers 13 residues. Germline-derived CDR1 and CDR2 are DFQATT and SNEGSKA (reference sequence).

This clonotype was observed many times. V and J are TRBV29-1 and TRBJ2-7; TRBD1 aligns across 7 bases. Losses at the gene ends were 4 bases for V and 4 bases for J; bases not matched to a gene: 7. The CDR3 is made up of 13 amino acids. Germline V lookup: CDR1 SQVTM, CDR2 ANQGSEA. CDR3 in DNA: TGCAGCGTTGCTAGGGGACAGCCATACGAGCAGTACTTC. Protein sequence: CSVARGQPYEQYF.

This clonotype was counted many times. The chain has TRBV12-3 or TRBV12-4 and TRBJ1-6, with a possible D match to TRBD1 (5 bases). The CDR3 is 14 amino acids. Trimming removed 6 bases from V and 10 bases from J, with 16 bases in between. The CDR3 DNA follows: TGTGCCAGCAGGCCGGGCAGACGGGGCTCACCCCTCCACTTT. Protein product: CASRPGRRGSPLHF.

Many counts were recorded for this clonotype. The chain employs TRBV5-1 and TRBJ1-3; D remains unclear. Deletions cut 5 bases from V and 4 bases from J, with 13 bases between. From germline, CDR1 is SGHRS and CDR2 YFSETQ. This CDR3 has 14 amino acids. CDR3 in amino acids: CASSSDVGGNTIYF. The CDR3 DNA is TGCGCCAGCAGTTCCGACGTGGGAGGAAACACCATATATTTT.

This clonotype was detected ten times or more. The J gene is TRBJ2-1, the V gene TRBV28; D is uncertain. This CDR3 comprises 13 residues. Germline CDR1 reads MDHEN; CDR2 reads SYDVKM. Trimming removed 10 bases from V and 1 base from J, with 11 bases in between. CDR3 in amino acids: CATLGVSYNEQFF. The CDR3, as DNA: TGTGCCACCCTTGGAGTGTCCTACAATGAGCAGTTCTTC.

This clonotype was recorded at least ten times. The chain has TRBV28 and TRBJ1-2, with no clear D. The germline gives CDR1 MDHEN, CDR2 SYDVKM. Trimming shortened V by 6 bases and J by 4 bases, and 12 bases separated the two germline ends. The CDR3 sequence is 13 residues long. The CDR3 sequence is CASSAGDLYGYTF. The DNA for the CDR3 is TGTGCCAGCAGCGCCGGCGACCTCTATGGCTACACCTTC.

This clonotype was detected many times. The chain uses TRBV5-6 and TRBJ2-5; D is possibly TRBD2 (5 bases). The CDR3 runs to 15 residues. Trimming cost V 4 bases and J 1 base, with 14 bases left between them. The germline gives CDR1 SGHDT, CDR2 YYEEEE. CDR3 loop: CASSAMLALQETQYF. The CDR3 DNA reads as TGTGCCAGCAGCGCCATGCTAGCCCTCCAAGAGACCCAGTACTTC.

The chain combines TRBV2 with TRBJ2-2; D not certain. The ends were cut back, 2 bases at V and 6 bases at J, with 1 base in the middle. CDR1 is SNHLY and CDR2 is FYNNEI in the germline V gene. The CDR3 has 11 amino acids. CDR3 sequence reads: CASSEPGELFF. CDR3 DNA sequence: TGTGCCAGCAGTGAACCCGGGGAGCTGTTTTTT.

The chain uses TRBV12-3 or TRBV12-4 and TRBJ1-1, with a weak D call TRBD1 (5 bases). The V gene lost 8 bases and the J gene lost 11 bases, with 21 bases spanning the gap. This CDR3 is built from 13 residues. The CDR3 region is CASGSQAGWGAFF. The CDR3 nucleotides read TGTGCCAGCGGCTCCCAAGCCGGGTGGGGGGCTTTCTTT.

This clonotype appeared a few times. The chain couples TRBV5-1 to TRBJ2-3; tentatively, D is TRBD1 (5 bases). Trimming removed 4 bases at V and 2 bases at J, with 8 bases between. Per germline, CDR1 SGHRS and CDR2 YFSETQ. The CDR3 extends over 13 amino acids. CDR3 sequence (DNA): TGCGCCAGCAGCGTTGGACACACAGATACGCAGTATTTT. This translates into CASSVGHTDTQYF.

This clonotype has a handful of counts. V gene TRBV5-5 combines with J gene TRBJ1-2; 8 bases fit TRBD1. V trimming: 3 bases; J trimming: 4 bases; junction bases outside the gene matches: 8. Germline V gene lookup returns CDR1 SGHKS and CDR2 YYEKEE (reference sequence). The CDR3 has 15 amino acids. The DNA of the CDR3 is TGTGCCAGCAGCTCCGGGACAGGAGCTCGCTATGGCTACACCTTC. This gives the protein CASSSGTGARYGYTF. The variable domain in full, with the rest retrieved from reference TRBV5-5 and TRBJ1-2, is DAGVTQSPTHLIKTRGQQVTLRCSPISGHKSVSWYQQVLGQGPQFIFQYYEKEERGRGNFPDRFSARQFPNYSSELNVNALLLGDSALYLCASSSGTGARYGYTFGSGTRLTVV.

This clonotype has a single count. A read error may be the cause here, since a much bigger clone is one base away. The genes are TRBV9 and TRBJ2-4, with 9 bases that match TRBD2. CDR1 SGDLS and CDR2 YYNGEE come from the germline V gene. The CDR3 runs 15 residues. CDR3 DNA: TGTACCAGCAGCACTAGCGGGTCAGCCAAAAACATTCAGTACTTC. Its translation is CTSSTSGSAKNIQYF.

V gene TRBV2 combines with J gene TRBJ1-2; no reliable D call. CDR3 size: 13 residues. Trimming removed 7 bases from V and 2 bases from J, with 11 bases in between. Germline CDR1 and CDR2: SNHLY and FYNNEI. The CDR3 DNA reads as TGTGCCAGCACAGAGACGGAGAACTATGGCTACACCTTC. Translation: CASTETENYGYTF.

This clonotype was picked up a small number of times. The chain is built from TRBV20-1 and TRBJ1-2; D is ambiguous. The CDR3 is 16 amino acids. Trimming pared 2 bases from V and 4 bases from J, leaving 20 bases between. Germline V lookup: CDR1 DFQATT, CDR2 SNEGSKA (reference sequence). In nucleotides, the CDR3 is TGCAGTGCTAGACCCTCTGGGCCCACAACGCGCTATGGCTACACCTTC. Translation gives CSARPSGPTTRYGYTF.

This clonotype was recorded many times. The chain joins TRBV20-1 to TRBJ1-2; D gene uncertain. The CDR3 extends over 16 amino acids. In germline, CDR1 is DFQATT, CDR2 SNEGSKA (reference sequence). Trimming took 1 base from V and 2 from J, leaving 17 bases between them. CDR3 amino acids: CSARGSGSFSNYGYTF. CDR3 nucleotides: TGCAGTGCTAGAGGGTCGGGATCCTTTTCAAACTATGGCTACACCTTC.